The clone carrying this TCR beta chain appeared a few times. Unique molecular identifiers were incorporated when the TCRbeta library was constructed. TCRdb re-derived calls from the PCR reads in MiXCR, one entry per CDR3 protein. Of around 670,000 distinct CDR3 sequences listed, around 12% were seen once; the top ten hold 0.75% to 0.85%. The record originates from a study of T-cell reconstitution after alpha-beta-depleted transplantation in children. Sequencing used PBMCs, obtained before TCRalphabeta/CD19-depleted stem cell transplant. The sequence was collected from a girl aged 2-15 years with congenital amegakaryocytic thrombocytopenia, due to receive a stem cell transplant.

The CDR3 protein is CASSLRGADNTGELFF. The DNA for the CDR3 is TGTGCCAGCAGCCTCCGGGGGGCGGATAACACCGGGGAGCTGTTTTTT. The chain joins TRBV7-6 to TRBJ2-2; TRBD2 might be the D (7 bases). The CDR3 covers 16 residues. Germline-derived CDR1 and CDR2 are SGHVS and FNYEAQ. With 5 bases removed from V and 2 bases from J, the gap between germline ends came to 15 bases.